The 22 T cell receptor beta chains given below trace back to one sample, sequenced in a study of blood T cells in healthy people across ages. Primers used in a second PCR of roughly 7 to 12 cycles were a sample-barcoded 5' primer and a J-beta primer mix. In TCRdb, the 5' RACE reads were re-called with MiXCR into one record per CDR3 protein. The data show 1.5 million to 2 million distinct CDR3 sequences, with approximately 28% seen just once and 7.7% held by the top ten. The source material was blood. All receptors derive from a woman younger than 45 in good health.

This chain joins TRBV6-2 or TRBV6-3 and TRBJ1-2; D unresolved. The CDR3 contains 12 residues. CDR1 is MNHEY, CDR2 SVGEGT, per germline. Trimming stripped 6 bases from V and 6 bases from J, with 11 bases between. The CDR3 nucleotides are TGTGCCAGCAGCCCAAACAAGCATGGCTACACCTTC. Amino acids: CASSPNKHGYTF.

On this clonotype itself: The junction does not match germline at one end; this may be a read error. The chain has TRBV10-3 and TRBJ2-7, with D possibly called TRBD1 or TRBD2 (5 bases each). The CDR3 length is 15 residues. From germline, CDR1 is ENHRY and CDR2 SYGVKD. The CDR3 reads CAISEFPGRGYERYF. CDR3 DNA: TGTGCCATCAGTGAGTTCCCCGGACGGGGCTACGAGCGGTACTTC.

This clonotype was detected many times. The J gene is TRBJ2-5, the V gene TRBV12-3 or TRBV12-4, with D possibly matching TRBD1 (5 bases). Trimming cost V 6 bases and J 3 bases, with 14 bases left between them. CDR3 length equals 14 residues. The CDR3 protein is CASRHRGSKETQYF. Written as DNA, the CDR3 is TGTGCCAGCAGACATAGGGGTTCCAAAGAGACCCAGTACTTC.

This clonotype was seen only a few times. V is TRBV20-1 and J is TRBJ1-1, with D possibly matching TRBD1 (5 bases). Trimming pared 3 bases from V and 8 bases from J, leaving 16 bases between. Germline lookup yields CDR1 DFQATT and CDR2 SNEGSKA (reference sequence). The CDR3 runs to 13 residues. The CDR3 DNA reads TGCAGTGCTAGCCCTGAACGTTGGGGGGAAGCTTTCTTT. It codes for CSASPERWGEAFF.

This clonotype has only a few counts. This sequence joins TRBV9 and TRBJ2-2, with no clear D. The CDR3 totals 16 residues. Germline CDR1 SGDLS, CDR2 YYNGEE. Between the trimmed V and J ends, which lost 0 bases and 0 bases, there was a span of 9 bases. The CDR3: CASSVGPGTNTGELFF. CDR3 nucleotide sequence: TGTGCCAGCAGCGTAGGTCCCGGTACGAACACCGGGGAGCTGTTTTTT. The variable domain in full, completed from reference TRBV9 and TRBJ2-2, reads DSGVTQTPKHLITATGQRVTLRCSPRSGDLSVYWYQQSLDQGLQFLIQYYNGEERAKGNILERFSAQQFPDLHSELNLSSLELGDSALYFCASSVGPGTNTGELFFGEGSRLTVL.

This clonotype was observed many times. The chain links TRBV12-3 or TRBV12-4 to TRBJ2-4, with D perhaps given as TRBD1 or TRBD2 (5 bases each). This CDR3 region has 13 residues. Trimming took off 5 bases at V and 0 bases at J, with 5 bases between the two ends. CDR3 coding DNA: TGTGCCAGCAGTGGGACAGCCAAAAACATTCAGTACTTC. It is translated as CASSGTAKNIQYF.

There are a few counts of this clonotype. The chain carries TRBV7-9 and TRBJ2-1; D ambiguous. The CDR3 length is 10 residues. CDR1 SEHNR and CDR2 FQNEAQ come from the germline V gene (reference sequence). V was clipped by 10 bases and J by 13 bases, with 14 bases between them. The CDR3 DNA sequence: TGTGCCACCCTGGCGAGAGGTCAGTTCTTC. Protein product: CATLARGQFF.

There are many counts of this clonotype. The chain couples TRBV30 to TRBJ1-1, with D perhaps TRBD1 (6 bases). Germline CDR1 and CDR2: GTSNPN and SVGIG (reference sequence). This CDR3 has 12 amino acids. The V end was cut by 5 bases, the J end by 1 base, with 8 bases between. CDR3 bases: TGTGCCTGGGCCAGGGGGAACACTGAAGCTTTCTTT. Translating gives CAWARGNTEAFF.

This clonotype occurred a few times. The rearrangement uses TRBV20-1 and TRBJ2-7; tentatively, D is TRBD1 (5 bases). The germline V and J ends were trimmed by 5 bases and 0 bases, with 14 bases remaining between them. The CDR3 loop spans 14 amino acids. CDR1 is DFQATT and CDR2 is SNEGSKA in the germline V gene (reference sequence). For the CDR3, the DNA is TGCAGTGCTCCCACTTCAGGGAACTCCTACGAGCAGTACTTC. Encoded protein: CSAPTSGNSYEQYF.

This clonotype has a count of ten or more. The chain carries TRBV6-6 and TRBJ2-5, with a weak D call TRBD1 (6 bases). Trimming stripped 5 bases from V and 4 bases from J, with 14 bases between. Germline CDR1 MNHNY, CDR2 SVGAGI (reference sequence). The CDR3 runs to 14 residues. The CDR3 sequence: CASSVGGAVETQYF. The CDR3 region has the DNA TGTGCCAGCAGTGTAGGGGGAGCGGTAGAGACCCAGTACTTC.

This chain links TRBV29-1 with TRBJ1-1; D is unclear. V shed 7 bases and J shed 0 bases, with 15 bases lying between them. The CDR3 is 14 amino acids. Germline CDR1 is SQVTM and CDR2 is ANQGSEA. The CDR3 loop reads CSAHGETLNTEAFF. The CDR3 DNA reads as TGCAGCGCCCACGGGGAGACCCTGAACACTGAAGCTTTCTTT.

V usage is TRBV7-2 and J usage is TRBJ1-2, with D uncertain. V was cut by 3 bases and J by 0 bases, with 8 bases left in between. This CDR3 has 14 residues. Germline CDR1 reads SGHTA; CDR2 reads FQGNSA. In DNA, the CDR3 is TGTGCCAGCAGCTTCGGGATCACTAACTATGGCTACACCTTC. Translated: CASSFGITNYGYTF.

This chain connects TRBV29-1 to TRBJ1-2, with D hard to call. There are 16 residues in the CDR3. Trimming pared 1 base from V and 4 bases from J, leaving 19 bases between. Germline assignment: CDR1 SQVTM and CDR2 ANQGSEA. The CDR3 coding sequence is TGCAGCGTTGAAGGGCAGACCTTAACAGAACTCTATGGCTACACCTTC. Translation gives CSVEGQTLTELYGYTF.

This clonotype was observed at least ten times. V gene TRBV10-3 combines with J gene TRBJ1-2; D remains ambiguous. Germline-derived CDR1 and CDR2 are ENHRY and SYGVKD. Trimming pared 8 bases from V and 8 bases from J, leaving 18 bases between. The CDR3 spans 13 residues. The CDR3 is CAIGLGVGRGYTF. CDR3 nucleotide sequence: TGTGCCATCGGGCTTGGAGTAGGGCGCGGCTACACCTTC.

This clonotype came up a few times. The CDR3 nucleotides are TGTGCCAGCTGCTCACTGAATGAGCAGTTCTTC. Amino acid sequence: CASCSLNEQFF. J is TRBJ2-1 and V is TRBV12-3 or TRBV12-4; D gene ambiguous. The V gene lost 8 bases and the J gene lost 7 bases, with 9 bases spanning the gap. This CDR3 spans 11 amino acids.

V gene TRBV21-1 combines with J gene TRBJ2-7; the D segment call TRBD1 is taken from the table without a DNA check. TRBV21-1 is reported as a pseudogene. The CDR3 covers 17 residues. CDR3 in DNA: TGTGCCAGCAGCAAAGCAGGGGGAGGACAGGGTCCAGGCGAGCAGTACTTC. Translating it yields CASSKAGGGQGPGEQYF.

This clonotype has more than one count but fewer than ten. The genes are TRBV11-2 and TRBJ1-6; D call uncertain. CDR3 size: 12 residues. In germline, CDR1 is SGHAT, CDR2 FQNNGV. The V end lost 5 bases, the J end lost 7 bases, and 6 bases lay between the germline ends. The CDR3 nucleotides are TGTGCCAGCAGCGGCACAAATTCACCCCTCCACTTT. This gives the protein CASSGTNSPLHF. The full variable domain, its missing parts supplied by reference TRBV11-2 and TRBJ1-6, is EAGVAQSPRYKIIEKRQSVAFWCNPISGHATLYWYQQILGQGPKLLIQFQNNGVVDDSQLPKDRFSAERLKGVDSTLKIQPAKLEDSAVYLCASSGTNSPLHFGNGTRLTVT.

A word on this clonotype: One end of the junction fails to match germline, which may point to a read error. The chain carries TRBV15 and TRBJ2-3, with TRBD1 matching 9 bases. The CDR3 length is 14 residues. The germline CDR1 and CDR2 sequences are LNHNV and YYDKDF (reference sequence). The CDR3 sequence is CATSGEQGADTQYF. CDR3 nucleotide sequence: TGTGCCACCAGCGGAGAACAGGGGGCAGACACGCAGTATTTT.

There are a few counts of this clonotype. CDR3 sequence reads: CASRRLVVPYNEQFF. CDR3 coding DNA: TGTGCCAGTAGGAGATTAGTTGTCCCCTACAATGAGCAGTTCTTC. The V call is TRBV2, the J call TRBJ2-1, with D uncertain. Germline lookup yields CDR1 SNHLY and CDR2 FYNNEI. V was pared by 9 bases and J by 2 bases, with 17 bases between. The CDR3 totals 15 residues.

A word on this clonotype: An end of the junction differs from the germline gene, which may be a read error. CDR3 sequence: CAASDAPAYGQGGKTQYF. The DNA of the CDR3 is TGTGCCGCCAGTGATGCGCCAGCATATGGACAGGGGGGGAAGACCCAGTACTTC. The chain links TRBV24-1 to TRBJ2-5; 10 bases line up with TRBD1. Germline V gene sequence: CDR1 KGHDR, CDR2 SFDVKD. This CDR3 spans 18 amino acids.

Many counts were recorded for this clonotype. CDR3 amino acids: CASSLLSRRGADTQYF. The DNA of the CDR3 is TGTGCCAGCAGCTTATTATCGAGGAGGGGGGCAGATACGCAGTATTTT. The J gene is TRBJ2-3, the V gene TRBV7-2, with D perhaps being TRBD1 or TRBD2 (6 bases each). Germline V gives CDR1 SGHTA, CDR2 FQGNSA. Trimming shortened V by 2 bases and J by 4 bases, and 16 bases separated the two germline ends. The length of the CDR3 is 16 residues.

With respect to this clonotype: A read error is likely, as this CDR3 ends without the conserved phenylalanine or tryptophan. The V and J genes are TRBV7-9 and TRBJ2-5; 7 bases are a match to TRBD1. The CDR3 runs 18 residues. The V segment lost 2 bases and the J segment 2 bases; nucleotides outside the gene matches: 14. Germline V gene lookup returns CDR1 SEHNR and CDR2 FQNEAQ (reference sequence). As DNA, the CDR3 is TGTGCCAGCAGCTTAACCCCAGCCCGGGACAGTCCTCAAGAGACCCAGTACTGC. Its protein is CASSLTPARDSPQETQYC.